The 16 T cell receptor beta chains below were found in one sample sequenced in a study of CD8+CD57+ T cells in acquired aplastic anemia. The TCR beta profiling, which covered VDJ combination and CDR3 sequence, was carried out using genomic DNA as the template. TCRdb reprocessed the reads with MiXCR, giving one entry per CDR3 protein. The sample carries 100,000 to 150,000 distinct CDR3 sequences, 41% recorded once. Sequenced input: sorted CD4+, CD8+, or CD8+CD57+ T cells (not recorded which) from PBMCs. Source of these receptors: a human donor in good health, serving as a control.

This clonotype was found many times. This chain links TRBV6-1 with TRBJ1-2; D gene unclear. The CDR3 spans 13 residues. V shed 8 bases and J shed 8 bases, with 18 bases lying between them. CDR1 and CDR2 from the germline V gene are MNHNS and SASEGT. The CDR3 bases are TGTGCCAGCCGCAATGGTCCGCCTTCGGGCTACACCTTC. This sequence encodes CASRNGPPSGYTF.

This clonotype appeared many times. V gene TRBV6-1 combines with J gene TRBJ1-2; unclear D gene. Germline lookup yields CDR1 MNHNS and CDR2 SASEGT. This CDR3 has 12 amino acids. Between the trimmed V and J ends, which lost 2 bases and 3 bases, there was a span of 4 bases. CDR3 region: CASSERDYGYTF. In DNA, the CDR3 is TGTGCCAGCAGTGAAAGGGACTATGGCTACACCTTC.

This clonotype was observed many times. The chain couples TRBV7-6 to TRBJ2-3, with D possibly matching TRBD1 (6 bases). Germline V gives CDR1 SGHVS, CDR2 FNYEAQ. Trimming shortened V by 3 bases and J by 6 bases, and 10 bases separated the two germline ends. There are 13 residues in the CDR3. DNA of the CDR3: TGTGCCAGCAGCTTGGGGGCAGTGGATACGCAGTATTTT. Translation: CASSLGAVDTQYF.

This clonotype was observed many times. This chain uses TRBV3-1 with TRBJ1-2; 7 nucleotides line up with TRBD1. The CDR3 runs 14 residues. V trimming: 1 base; J trimming: 5 bases; junction bases outside the gene matches: 4. The germline CDR1 and CDR2 sequences are LGHDT and YNNKEL (reference sequence). The CDR3 DNA sequence: TGTGCCAGCAGCCAAGGGGTGACAGGGTATGGCTACACCTTC. Translated: CASSQGVTGYGYTF.

The genes are TRBV7-3 and TRBJ1-5, with a tentative D call TRBD1 (5 bases). In germline, CDR1 is SGHTA, CDR2 FQGTGA. This CDR3 is built from 11 residues. The V gene lost 6 bases and the J gene lost 7 bases, with 7 bases spanning the gap. The CDR3 loop is CASSSGQPQHF. In DNA form, the CDR3 reads TGTGCCAGCAGTTCAGGGCAGCCCCAGCATTTT.

This chain connects TRBV9 to TRBJ1-2; TRBD1 aligns across 11 bases. With V trimmed by 4 bases and J by 4 bases, 9 bases remained unmatched. Germline loops: CDR1 SGDLS, CDR2 YYNGEE. This CDR3 contains 16 residues. The CDR3: CASSNERGQGGYGYTF. The CDR3 region has the DNA TGTGCCAGCAGCAATGAAAGGGGACAGGGGGGCTATGGCTACACCTTC.

Note on this clonotype: This may be a read error: a much more frequent sequence differs by one nucleotide. This chain connects TRBV28 to TRBJ1-2; TRBD1 matches at 11 bases. Unmatched junction bases numbered 11, after V lost 5 bases and J lost 9 bases. Germline V CDR1 and CDR2: MDHEN, SYDVKM. The CDR3 covers 15 residues. The DNA of the CDR3 is TGTGCCAGCAGTCAGTATCGGGACAGGGGGAAGAGCTACACCTTC. The encoded protein is CASSQYRDRGKSYTF.

This clonotype was observed many times. V gene TRBV7-2 combines with J gene TRBJ2-3; the D gene could be TRBD1 or TRBD2 (5 bases each). V lost 0 bases, J lost 3 bases, and 7 bases lay in between. Germline values: CDR1 SGHTA, CDR2 FQGNSA. The CDR3 runs to 14 residues. The CDR3 sequence: CASSLAGVTDTQYF. DNA for the CDR3: TGTGCCAGCAGCTTAGCGGGGGTGACAGATACGCAGTATTTT.

This clonotype was observed at least ten times. The J gene is TRBJ1-2, the V gene TRBV19, with no clear D. Germline values: CDR1 LNHDA, CDR2 SQIVND (reference sequence). The V and J ends lost 1 base and 4 bases respectively, with 13 bases between them. The CDR3 consists of 15 residues. CDR3 DNA sequence: TGTGCCAGTAGTATAGGTCGGGATCTTTTCTATGGCTACACCTTC. This gives the protein CASSIGRDLFYGYTF.

This clonotype was recorded at least ten times. This chain links TRBV18 with TRBJ1-6, with no clear D. V lost 3 bases and J 0 bases, leaving 9 bases between the germline ends. This CDR3 is built from 16 residues. Per germline, CDR1 KGHSH and CDR2 LQKENI. The CDR3 DNA sequence: TGTGCCAGCTCACCGATGTCGAACTCCTATAATTCACCCCTCCACTTT. Translating gives CASSPMSNSYNSPLHF.

This clonotype was seen many times. V usage is TRBV5-4 and J usage is TRBJ1-2; 9 nucleotides agree with TRBD1. Germline trimming cut 4 bases from V and 3 bases from J; bases unmatched to any gene: 4. This CDR3 has 14 residues. The germline V gene encodes CDR1 SGHNT and CDR2 YYREEE (reference sequence). CDR3 nucleotide sequence: TGTGCCAGCAGCGCCTGGACAGGGGACTATGGCTACACCTTC. Its protein product is CASSAWTGDYGYTF.

There are a few counts of this clonotype. The chain combines TRBV27 with TRBJ2-1; 9 bases are a match to TRBD2. This CDR3 is 17 amino acids long. CDR1 is MNHEY, CDR2 SMNVEV, per germline (reference sequence). With V trimmed by 4 bases and J by 4 bases, 11 bases remained unmatched. This CDR3 is CASSYPRAGGRYNEQFF. The DNA for the CDR3 is TGTGCCAGCAGTTACCCCCGAGCGGGAGGTCGGTACAATGAGCAGTTCTTC.

This sequence joins TRBV20-1 and TRBJ1-3, with D tentatively TRBD1 (5 bases). CDR3 length: 14 amino acids. With 6 bases removed from V and 0 bases from J, the gap between germline ends came to 12 bases. Germline V gene sequence: CDR1 DFQATT, CDR2 SNEGSKA (reference sequence). In DNA form, the CDR3 reads TGCAGTGCCGACGGGGCCGTCTCTGGAAACACCATATATTTT. Its protein product is CSADGAVSGNTIYF.

As for this clonotype: This may come from a read error, since a much larger clone is one base off. The chain joins TRBV12-3 or TRBV12-4 to TRBJ2-2, with 11 bases identical to TRBD2. This CDR3 comprises 17 residues. CDR3: CASPRMGLAESTGELLF. Here the CDR3 DNA reads TGTGCCAGCCCTAGAATGGGACTAGCGGAAAGCACCGGGGAGCTGCTTTTT.

This clonotype was seen ten or more times. The J gene is TRBJ1-5, the V gene TRBV2; D gene unclear. Trimming pared 7 bases from V and 2 bases from J, leaving 6 bases between. The V gene's germline CDR1 is SNHLY and CDR2 FYNNEI. The CDR3 consists of 12 residues. The CDR3 region has the DNA TGTGCCAGCAAGGTAGGCAATCAGCCCCAGCATTTT. Its translation is CASKVGNQPQHF.

This clonotype was detected many times. V usage is TRBV6-5 and J usage is TRBJ2-7, with D possibly called TRBD1 or TRBD2 (5 bases each). V was pared by 4 bases and J by 7 bases, with 20 bases between. There are 15 residues in the CDR3. The V gene's germline CDR1 is MNHEY and CDR2 SVGAGI. The CDR3 sequence is CASSWTTRGAWEQYF. DNA of the CDR3: TGTGCCAGCAGTTGGACCACACGAGGGGCTTGGGAGCAGTACTTC.